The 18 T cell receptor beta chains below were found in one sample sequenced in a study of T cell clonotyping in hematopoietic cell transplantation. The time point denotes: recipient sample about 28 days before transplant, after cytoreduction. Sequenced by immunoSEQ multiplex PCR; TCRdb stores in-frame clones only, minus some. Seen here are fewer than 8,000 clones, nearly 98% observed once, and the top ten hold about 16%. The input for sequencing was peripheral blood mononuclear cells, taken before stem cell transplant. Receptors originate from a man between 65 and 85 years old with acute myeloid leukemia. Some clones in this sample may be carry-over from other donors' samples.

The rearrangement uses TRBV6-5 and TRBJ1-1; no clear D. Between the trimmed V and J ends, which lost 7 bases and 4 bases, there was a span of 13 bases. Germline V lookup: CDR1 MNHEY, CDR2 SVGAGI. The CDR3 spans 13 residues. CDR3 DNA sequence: TGTGCCAGCACTCGGCCTTCTGGCACTGAAGCTTTCTTT. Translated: CASTRPSGTEAFF.

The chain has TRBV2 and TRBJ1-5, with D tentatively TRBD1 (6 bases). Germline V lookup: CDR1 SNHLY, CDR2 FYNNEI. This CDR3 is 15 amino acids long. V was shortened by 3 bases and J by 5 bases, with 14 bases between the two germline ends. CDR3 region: CASSDDGGGYQPQHF. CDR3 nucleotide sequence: TGTGCCAGCAGTGACGACGGGGGCGGTTATCAGCCCCAGCATTTT.

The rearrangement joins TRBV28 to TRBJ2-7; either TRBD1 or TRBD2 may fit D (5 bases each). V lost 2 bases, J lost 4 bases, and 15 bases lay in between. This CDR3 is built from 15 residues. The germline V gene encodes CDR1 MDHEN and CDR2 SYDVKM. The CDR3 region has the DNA TGTGCCAGCAGTTTAGGGGGTAGGACGGAATACGAGCAGTACTTC. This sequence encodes CASSLGGRTEYEQYF.

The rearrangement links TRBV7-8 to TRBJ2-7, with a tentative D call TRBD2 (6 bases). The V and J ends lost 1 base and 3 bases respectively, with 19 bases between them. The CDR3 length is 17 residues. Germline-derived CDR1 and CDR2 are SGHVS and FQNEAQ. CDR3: CASSLVGVTSSSYEQYF. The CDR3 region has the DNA TGTGCCAGCAGCTTAGTTGGGGTTACTAGCTCCAGCTACGAGCAGTACTTC.

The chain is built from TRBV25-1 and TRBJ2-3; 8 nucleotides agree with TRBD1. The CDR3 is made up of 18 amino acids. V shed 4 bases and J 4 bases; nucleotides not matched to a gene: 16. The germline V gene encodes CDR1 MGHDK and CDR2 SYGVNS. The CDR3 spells CASSAAGPGQGFADTQYF. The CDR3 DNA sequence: TGTGCCAGCAGTGCCGCCGGGCCAGGACAGGGATTCGCAGATACGCAGTATTTT.

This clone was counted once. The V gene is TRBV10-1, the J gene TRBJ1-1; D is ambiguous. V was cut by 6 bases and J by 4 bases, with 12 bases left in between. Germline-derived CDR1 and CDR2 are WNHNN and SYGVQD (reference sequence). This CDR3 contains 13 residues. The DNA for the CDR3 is TGCGCCAGCAGGCAGGACGGAGGCACTGAAGCTTTCTTT. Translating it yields CASRQDGGTEAFF.

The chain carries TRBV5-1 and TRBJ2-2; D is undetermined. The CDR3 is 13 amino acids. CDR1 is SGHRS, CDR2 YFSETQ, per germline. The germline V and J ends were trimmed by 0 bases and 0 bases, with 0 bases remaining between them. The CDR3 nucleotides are TGCGCCAGCAGCTTGGCGAACACCGGGGAGCTGTTTTTT. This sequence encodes CASSLANTGELFF.

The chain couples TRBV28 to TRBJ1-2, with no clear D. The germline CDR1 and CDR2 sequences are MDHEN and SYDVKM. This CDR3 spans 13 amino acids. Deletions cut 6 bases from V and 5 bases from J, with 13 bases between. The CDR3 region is CASSLAGRYGYTF. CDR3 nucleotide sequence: TGTGCCAGCAGCCTAGCCGGAAGGTATGGCTACACCTTC.

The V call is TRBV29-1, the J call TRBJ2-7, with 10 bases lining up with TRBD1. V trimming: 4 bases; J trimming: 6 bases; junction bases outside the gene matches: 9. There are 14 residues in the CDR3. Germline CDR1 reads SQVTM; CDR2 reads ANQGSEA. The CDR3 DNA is TGCAGCGTTGCAGTACAGGGACAGGGGTTCGAGCAGTACTTC. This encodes CSVAVQGQGFEQYF.

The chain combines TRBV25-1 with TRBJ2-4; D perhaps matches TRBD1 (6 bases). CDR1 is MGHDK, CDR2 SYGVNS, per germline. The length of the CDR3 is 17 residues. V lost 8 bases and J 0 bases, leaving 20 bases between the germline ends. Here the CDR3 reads CASRRQEKSLAKNIQYF. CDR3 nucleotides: TGTGCCAGCCGGCGACAGGAAAAGAGTCTAGCCAAAAACATTCAGTACTTC.

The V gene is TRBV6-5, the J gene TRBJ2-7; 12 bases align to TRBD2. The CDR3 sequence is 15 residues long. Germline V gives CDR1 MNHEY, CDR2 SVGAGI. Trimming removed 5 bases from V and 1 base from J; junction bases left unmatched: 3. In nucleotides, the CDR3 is TGTGCCAGCAGTAGACTAGCGGGAGAATCCTACGAGCAGTACTTC. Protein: CASSRLAGESYEQYF.

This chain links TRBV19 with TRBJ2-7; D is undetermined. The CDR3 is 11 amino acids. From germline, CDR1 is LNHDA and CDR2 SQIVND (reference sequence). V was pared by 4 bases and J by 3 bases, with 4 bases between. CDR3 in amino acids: CASSRNYEQYF. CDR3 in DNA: TGTGCCAGTAGTAGGAACTACGAGCAGTACTTC.

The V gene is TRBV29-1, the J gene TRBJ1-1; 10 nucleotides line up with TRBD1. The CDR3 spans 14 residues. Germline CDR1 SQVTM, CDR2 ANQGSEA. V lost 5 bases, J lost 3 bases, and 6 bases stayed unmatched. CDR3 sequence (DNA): TGCAGCGTTTCTCAAGGGACAGGGGACACTGAAGCTTTCTTT. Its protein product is CSVSQGTGDTEAFF.

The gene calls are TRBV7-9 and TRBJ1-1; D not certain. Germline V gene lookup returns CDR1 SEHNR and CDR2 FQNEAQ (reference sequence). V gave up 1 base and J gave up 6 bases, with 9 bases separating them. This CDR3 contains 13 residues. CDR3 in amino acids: CASSLEQTAEAFF. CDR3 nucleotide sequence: TGTGCCAGCAGCTTAGAGCAAACCGCTGAAGCTTTCTTT.

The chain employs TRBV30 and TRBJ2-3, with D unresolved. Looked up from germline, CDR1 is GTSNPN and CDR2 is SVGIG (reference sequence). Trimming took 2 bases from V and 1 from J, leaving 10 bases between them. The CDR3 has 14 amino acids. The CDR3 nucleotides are TGTGCCTGGAGTCCCCCAGTCGGCACAGATACGCAGTATTTT. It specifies CAWSPPVGTDTQYF.

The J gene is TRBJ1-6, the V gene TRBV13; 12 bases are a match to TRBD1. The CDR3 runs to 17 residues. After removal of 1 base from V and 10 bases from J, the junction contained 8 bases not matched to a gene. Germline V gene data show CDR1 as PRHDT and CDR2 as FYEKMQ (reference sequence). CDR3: CASSLVSGTGGRSPLHF. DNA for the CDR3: TGTGCCAGCAGCTTAGTTTCCGGGACAGGGGGCAGGTCACCCCTCCACTTT.

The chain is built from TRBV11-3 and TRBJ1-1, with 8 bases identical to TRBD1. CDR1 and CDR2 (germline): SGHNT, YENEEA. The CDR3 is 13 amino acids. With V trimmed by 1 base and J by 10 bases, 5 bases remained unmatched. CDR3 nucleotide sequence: TGTGCCAGCAGCTTAGGACAGGGGATGACAGCTTTCTTT. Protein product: CASSLGQGMTAFF. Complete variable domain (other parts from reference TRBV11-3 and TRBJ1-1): EAGVVQSPRYKIIEKKQPVAFWCNPISGHNTLYWYLQNLGQGPELLIRYENEEAVDDSQLPKDRFSAERLKGVDSTLKIQPAELGDSAVYLCASSLGQGMTAFFGQGTRLTVV.

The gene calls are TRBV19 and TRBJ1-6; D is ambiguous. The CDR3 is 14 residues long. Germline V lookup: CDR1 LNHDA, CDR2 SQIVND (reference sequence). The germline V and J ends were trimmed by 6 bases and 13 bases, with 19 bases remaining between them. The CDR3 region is CASSFHGHGMPLHF. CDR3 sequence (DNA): TGTGCCAGTAGCTTCCACGGGCACGGGATGCCCCTCCACTTT.